This T cell receptor (beta chain) was observed in a study of CD8 T cells in Susac syndrome. Random hexamers were used to reverse transcribe an amount of about 0.45 to 1 ug RNA. TCR beta CDR3 was amplified by immunoSEQ covering 54 Vbeta and 13 Jbeta. In TCRdb, the immunoSEQ multiplex PCR reads were re-called with MiXCR into one record per CDR3 protein. The table includes roughly 140,000 distinct CDR3 sequences, roughly 95% detected once. From germline, CDR1 is LNHDA and CDR2 SQIVND (reference sequence). The ends were cut back, 5 bases at V and 3 bases at J, with 10 bases in the middle. The CDR3 length is 13 residues. Sequencing targeted TCR beta in T cells from blood (CD8+ and CD4+). Definite or probable Susac syndrome was diagnosed using recently defined diagnostic criteria. While CD8+ and CD4+ T cells were isolated negatively, TEMRA cells were enriched by FACS.

The source is a human donor with Susac syndrome. The rearrangement links TRBV19 to TRBJ1-1; D uncertain. The sample consisted of CD4+ T cells from PBMCs. CDR3 DNA: TGTGCCAGTAGTTGGACGGATGACACTGAAGCTTTCTTT. Its translation: CASSWTDDTEAFF.